This T cell receptor (beta chain) was sequenced in a study of T-cell memory formation after mild COVID-19. Whole-study context: The two donors had largely donor-specific TCR clusters. General study points: The appearance of some responding clones in pre-infection memory suggested that cross-reactive memory joined. Shrinking CD4+ clones resided mostly in CM and EM, and CD8+ ones in EMRA. Whether second-wave clones peaking at day 37 were SARS-CoV-2 specific went unconfirmed.

Worth noting for this clonotype: The antigen remains undetermined. A junction boundary mismatches the germline segment, possibly from a read error.

TCRdb redid the calling of the 5' RACE reads with MiXCR, one entry per CDR3 protein. Of about 620,000 distinct CDR3 sequences detected, about a sixth appear once; the ten largest clones hold about 12%. The clonotype was recovered from an adult woman who had mild COVID-19 (a few samples of this study predate the infection). Cell type and time point are not known. What was sequenced was PBMCs or a T cell subset sorted from them (not recorded which).

CDR3 sequence reads: CASSETGEKMFF. CDR3 bases: TGTGCCAGCAGTGAAACGGGTGAAAAAATGTTTTTT. J is TRBJ1-4 and V is TRBV2; D call uncertain. This CDR3 is built from 12 residues. The V gene's germline CDR1 is SNHLY and CDR2 FYNNEI.